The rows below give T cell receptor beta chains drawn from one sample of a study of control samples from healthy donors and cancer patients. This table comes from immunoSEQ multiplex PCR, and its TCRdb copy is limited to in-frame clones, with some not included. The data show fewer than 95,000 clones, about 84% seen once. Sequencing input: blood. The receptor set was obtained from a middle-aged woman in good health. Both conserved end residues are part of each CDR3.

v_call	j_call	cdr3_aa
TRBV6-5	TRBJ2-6	CASSYTGSGANVLTF
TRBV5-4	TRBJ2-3	CASSLDSAGGLGDTQYF
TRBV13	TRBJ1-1	CASSSWNTEAFF
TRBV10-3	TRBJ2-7	CAISEGTGDANEQYF
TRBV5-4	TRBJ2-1	CASSITGTSGGQQFF
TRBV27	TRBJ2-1	CASNGQGANEQFF
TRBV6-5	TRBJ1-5	CASSAGTGRGGPQHF
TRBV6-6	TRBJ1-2	CASSYLGQGANYGYTF
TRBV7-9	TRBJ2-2	CASRRPFRGDTGELFF
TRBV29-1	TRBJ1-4	CTSHVATNEKLFF
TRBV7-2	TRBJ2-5	CASSLKRGARETQYF
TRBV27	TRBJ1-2	CASSSFTGYGYTF
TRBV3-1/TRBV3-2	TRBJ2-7	CASSPPGGISDYEQYF
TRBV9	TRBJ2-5	CASSDRDRGQETQYF
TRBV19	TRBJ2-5	CASSHTSGGGTGETQYF
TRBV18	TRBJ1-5	CASSPLGRQGLNQPQHF
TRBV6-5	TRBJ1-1	CASRSGTGLSTEAFF
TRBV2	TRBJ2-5	CASSGSGGSLETQYF